The 26 T cell receptor beta chains listed next were all sequenced from one sample in a study of shared clonotypes between healthy human individuals. The protocol was immunoSEQ multiplex PCR, while the TCRdb copy is restricted to in-frame clones and leaves out a portion. The data hold some 2.1 million clones, with about 95% observed a single time. The naive CD8 population came from CD45RO-negative cells selected for CCR7, without terminally differentiated effector memory CD45RA+ cells. The sequencing sample was made of naive CD8+ T cells sorted from blood. These receptors all come from a young man in good health.

With respect to this clone: Other DNA sequences in this sample translate to the same CDR3. This chain links TRBV27 with TRBJ2-7; 9 bases line up with TRBD1. V was clipped by 8 bases and J by 2 bases; unmatched bases: 4. There are 13 residues in the CDR3. Germline V CDR1 and CDR2: MNHEY, SMNVEV (reference sequence). The CDR3 DNA sequence: TGTGCCAGCGGGCGGACAGGGGCCTACGAGCAGTACTTC. Protein product: CASGRTGAYEQYF.

The chain recombines TRBV6-6 with TRBJ2-7; no clear D gene. Trimming removed 8 bases from V and 4 bases from J, with 12 bases in between. Germline V lookup: CDR1 MNHNY, CDR2 SVGAGI (reference sequence). CDR3 length: 12 amino acids. The CDR3 is CASGPDGYEQYF. Here the CDR3 DNA reads TGTGCCAGCGGCCCGGACGGTTACGAGCAGTACTTC.

The rearrangement uses TRBV28 and TRBJ2-1; D is possibly TRBD1 (6 bases). The V gene's germline CDR1 is MDHEN and CDR2 SYDVKM. Trimming left V 4 bases short and J 10 bases short, with 17 bases between. The length of the CDR3 is 14 residues. The CDR3 nucleotides are TGTGCCAGCAGTTCCCTACAGGGTGTAGGGGAGCAGTTCTTC. Translated: CASSSLQGVGEQFF.

The CDR3 DNA follows: TGCGCCAGCAGCCAAGAGGGGACAGGGAGTGACGAGCAGTACTTC. It yields the protein CASSQEGTGSDEQYF. J is TRBJ2-7 and V is TRBV4-1, with 9 bases that match TRBD1. Germline CDR1 MGHRA, CDR2 YSYEKL. V shed 0 bases and J 5 bases; nucleotides not matched to a gene: 5. This CDR3 has 15 residues.

The chain joins TRBV4-1 to TRBJ2-2; 8 bases match TRBD2. CDR3 size: 16 residues. Looked up from germline, CDR1 is MGHRA and CDR2 is YSYEKL. V shed 0 bases and J 5 bases; nucleotides not matched to a gene: 5. This CDR3 reads CASSQDQAGETGELFF. DNA for the CDR3: TGCGCCAGCAGCCAAGATCAAGCGGGAGAAACCGGGGAGCTGTTTTTT.

V gene TRBV4-1 combines with J gene TRBJ1-5; TRBD1 matches 7 bases. Germline CDR1 is MGHRA and CDR2 is YSYEKL. This CDR3 region has 13 residues. Trimming at V came to 2 bases and at J to 7 bases, leaving 2 bases not matched to a gene. The CDR3 region is CASSQQGGQPQHF. CDR3 nucleotide sequence: TGCGCCAGCAGCCAACAGGGGGGCCAGCCCCAGCATTTT.

The chain recombines TRBV4-3 with TRBJ2-1; D gene uncertain. This CDR3 comprises 14 residues. Trimming removed 0 bases at V and 7 bases at J, with 10 bases between. Germline V CDR1 and CDR2: LGHNA, YSLEER. Here the CDR3 DNA reads TGCGCCAGCAGCCAAGATGAGTTTGGAAATGAGCAGTTCTTC. It encodes CASSQDEFGNEQFF.

Points on this clone: Other nucleotide sequences from this sample produce the same CDR3. The DNA for the CDR3 is TGTGCCAGCAGTTTCCAGGGGGCAGGGACTGAAGCTTTCTTT. Its protein product is CASSFQGAGTEAFF. V and J are TRBV27 and TRBJ1-1; the match to TRBD1 covers 8 bases. With 3 bases clipped from V and 5 bases from J, the junction kept 5 bases outside the gene matches. The CDR3 has 14 residues. Germline V CDR1 and CDR2: MNHEY, SMNVEV (reference sequence).

The chain recombines TRBV4-1 with TRBJ2-3, with D perhaps TRBD1 or TRBD2 (5 bases each). The V end lost 0 bases, the J end lost 8 bases, and 15 bases lay between the germline ends. The CDR3 is made up of 15 amino acids. In germline, CDR1 is MGHRA, CDR2 YSYEKL. The CDR3, as DNA: TGCGCCAGCAGCCAAGAATGGGACCGGACCTCTACGCAGTATTTT. Translating it yields CASSQEWDRTSTQYF.

As for this clone: Other nucleotide sequences in the sample specify the same CDR3. This chain uses TRBV6-1 with TRBJ2-7; D gene unclear. With 6 bases removed from V and 0 bases from J, the gap between germline ends came to 6 bases. The CDR3 sequence is 12 residues long. Germline V gene lookup returns CDR1 MNHNS and CDR2 SASEGT. CDR3 bases: TGTGCCAGCAGCGGAAGCTCCTACGAGCAGTACTTC. Its protein product is CASSGSSYEQYF.

This clone was recorded only once. V is TRBV7-6 and J is TRBJ2-4; no clear D gene. The germline V and J ends were trimmed by 5 bases and 0 bases, with 8 bases remaining between them. CDR3 length: 14 amino acids. Germline CDR1 SGHVS, CDR2 FNYEAQ. CDR3 sequence: CASSEGIAKNIQYF. CDR3 bases: TGTGCCAGCAGCGAAGGTATAGCCAAAAACATTCAGTACTTC.

The chain carries TRBV28 and TRBJ2-3; no clear D gene. Germline CDR1 and CDR2: MDHEN and SYDVKM. There are 15 residues in the CDR3. The V and J ends lost 5 bases and 0 bases respectively, with 12 bases between them. The CDR3 protein is CASSPPWVSTDTQYF. DNA of the CDR3: TGTGCCAGCAGTCCCCCCTGGGTAAGCACAGATACGCAGTATTTT.

This clone was observed once. This rearrangement joins TRBV13 to TRBJ1-1, with 10 bases that match TRBD1. Germline-derived CDR1 and CDR2 are PRHDT and FYEKMQ (reference sequence). Trimming at V came to 5 bases and at J to 5 bases, leaving 8 bases not matched to a gene. This CDR3 has 15 residues. The CDR3 coding sequence is TGTGCCAGCAGCCCATATGGACAGGGGGAAACTGAAGCTTTCTTT. This gives the protein CASSPYGQGETEAFF.

The chain employs TRBV11-2 and TRBJ1-1, with unresolved D. Deletions cut 6 bases from V and 7 bases from J, with 9 bases between. Per the germline V gene, CDR1 is SGHAT and CDR2 is FQNNGV. This CDR3 has 11 residues. The CDR3 coding sequence is TGTGCCAGCAGACCCTACGGTGAAGCTTTCTTT. It codes for CASRPYGEAFF.

V gene TRBV7-9 combines with J gene TRBJ2-1; a possible D gene is TRBD2 (5 bases). Germline V gene lookup returns CDR1 SEHNR and CDR2 FQNEAQ (reference sequence). CDR3 length: 12 amino acids. The V gene lost 3 bases and the J gene lost 10 bases, with 10 bases spanning the gap. As DNA, the CDR3 is TGTGCCAGCAGCTTCGGGGTACGGGAGCAGTTCTTC. It encodes CASSFGVREQFF.

CDR3 sequence reads: CASRGSGGHTGELFF. The CDR3 DNA is TGTGCCAGTAGGGGTAGCGGGGGTCACACCGGGGAGCTGTTTTTT. This chain joins TRBV19 and TRBJ2-2, with 9 bases matching TRBD2. This CDR3 region has 15 residues. CDR1 and CDR2 (germline): LNHDA, SQIVND (reference sequence). Trimming took 6 bases from V and 3 from J; bases not matched to a gene: 5.

As DNA, the CDR3 is TGTGCCAGCAGCTTCGTGGGTTTGGACAGGGACTACGAGCAGTACTTC. Translated, it gives CASSFVGLDRDYEQYF. The chain uses TRBV13 and TRBJ2-7, with TRBD1 matching 8 bases. The CDR3 is 16 residues long. Per germline, CDR1 PRHDT and CDR2 FYEKMQ (reference sequence). V gave up 3 bases and J gave up 3 bases; unmatched junction bases: 10.

This chain connects TRBV5-6 to TRBJ2-7, with 14 positions matching TRBD2. Germline V CDR1 and CDR2: SGHDT, YYEEEE. The CDR3 contains 16 residues. Germline trimming cut 4 bases from V and 4 bases from J; bases unmatched to any gene: 7. The CDR3 reads CASSVGTSGSRYEQYF. Written as DNA, the CDR3 is TGTGCCAGCAGCGTCGGGACTAGCGGGAGCAGGTACGAGCAGTACTTC.

Comment on this clone: An end of the junction differs from the germline gene, which may be a read error. CDR3 coding DNA: TGTGCCAGCAGTCAAGGGGATGTTAGCACAGATACACAGTATTTT. It translates to CASSQGDVSTDTQYF. V is TRBV27 and J is TRBJ2-3; tentatively, D is TRBD1 (5 bases). Germline V CDR1 and CDR2: MNHEY, SMNVEV (reference sequence). The CDR3 is 15 amino acids.

The chain combines TRBV10-2 with TRBJ2-7, with 7 positions matching TRBD1. The CDR3 consists of 16 residues. J was trimmed by 2 bases and V by 3 bases; bases with no gene match: 10. Germline CDR1 is WSHSY and CDR2 is SAAADI. The CDR3 spells CASSDQGELIAYEQYF. CDR3 sequence (DNA): TGCGCCAGCAGTGATCAGGGGGAATTAATTGCCTACGAGCAGTACTTC.

The chain combines TRBV5-6 with TRBJ2-2; 11 bases match TRBD1. Germline V CDR1 and CDR2: SGHDT, YYEEEE. The CDR3 loop spans 15 amino acids. The ends lost 4 bases at V and 10 bases at J; junction bases unmatched: 9. The CDR3 protein is CASSMGDRGFEELFF. CDR3 DNA sequence: TGTGCCAGCAGCATGGGGGACAGGGGGTTTGAGGAGCTGTTTTTT.

The chain couples TRBV9 to TRBJ1-1, with no clear D. This CDR3 region has 12 residues. V was trimmed by 2 bases and J by 8 bases, leaving 10 bases between them. In germline, CDR1 is SGDLS, CDR2 YYNGEE. CDR3 region: CASSVPDGEAFF. CDR3 coding DNA: TGTGCCAGCAGCGTCCCCGATGGGGAAGCTTTCTTT. The full variable domain, its missing parts supplied by reference TRBV9 and TRBJ1-1, is DSGVTQTPKHLITATGQRVTLRCSPRSGDLSVYWYQQSLDQGLQFLIQYYNGEERAKGNILERFSAQQFPDLHSELNLSSLELGDSALYFCASSVPDGEAFFGQGTRLTVV.

Worth noting for this clone: One junction end disagrees with the germline gene, perhaps due to a read error. The J gene is TRBJ2-2, the V gene TRBV11-2; the match to TRBD2 covers 7 bases. CDR1 SGHAT and CDR2 FQNNGV come from the germline V gene. This CDR3 has 15 residues. The CDR3 here is CASSPSGDTTRELFF. The CDR3 coding sequence is TGTGCCAGCAGCCCGAGCGGGGATACCACCCGGGAGCTGTTTTTT. The complete variable domain, with remaining parts taken from reference TRBV11-2 and TRBJ2-2, reads EAGVAQSPRYKIIEKRQSVAFWCNPISGHATLYWYQQILGQGPKLLIQFQNNGVVDDSQLPKDRFSAERLKGVDSTLKIQPAKLEDSAVYLCASSPSGDTTRELFFGEGSRLTVL.

This clone was observed a single time. The rearrangement joins TRBV30 to TRBJ2-2, with D hard to call. CDR1 and CDR2 (germline): GTSNPN, SVGIG (reference sequence). The CDR3 consists of 13 residues. The ends were cut back, 0 bases at V and 3 bases at J, with 5 bases in the middle. The CDR3 nucleotides read TGTGCCTGGAGTGTCTCCTACACCGGGGAGCTGTTTTTT. Protein sequence: CAWSVSYTGELFF.

In its sample, this clone was seen a few times. The chain recombines TRBV27 with TRBJ1-2; D unresolved. With 6 bases removed from V and 1 base from J, the gap between germline ends came to 12 bases. Per germline, CDR1 MNHEY and CDR2 SMNVEV (reference sequence). The CDR3 has 14 residues. CDR3 sequence (DNA): TGTGCCAGCAGCTCGACGCCCCTTAACTATGGCTACACCTTC. Amino acid sequence: CASSSTPLNYGYTF.

V is TRBV10-3 and J is TRBJ2-5; a possible D gene is TRBD1 (6 bases). CDR1 ENHRY and CDR2 SYGVKD come from the germline V gene. The CDR3 has 15 residues. Trimming left V 0 bases short and J 5 bases short, with 13 bases between. CDR3 sequence (DNA): TGTGCCATCAGTGAGTCGGATGACAGGTGGGAGACCCAGTACTTC. Its translation: CAISESDDRWETQYF.